This T cell receptor (beta chain) originates from a study of metastatic and nonmetastatic thyroid tumors. About the study: Patients with malignant and benign thyroid disease provided blood and tumor or nodule tissue, whose repertoires were compared.

With regard to this clone: What it binds is not known.

Original methodology: Variation in CDR3 across clinicopathological groups served as the basis for constructing a distant-metastasis classifier in papillary thyroid cancer. TCRdb reprocessed the PCR reads via MiXCR. The V and J calls and clone size are TCRdb's, not the authors'. The repertoire consists of 34,000 or so clones, with 35% occurring once and the leading ten covering roughly 22%. The V gene lost 7 bases and the J gene lost 3 bases, with 13 bases spanning the gap. CDR3 length: 14 residues. Germline V CDR1 and CDR2: MNHEY, SVGEGT. Study-level results: The study reportedly found significantly higher TCR beta diversity in malignant thyroid tumors than benign nodules, in blood and tumor.

Thyroid surgery was preceded by no treatment in any patient. This TCR derives from a female donor with papillary thyroid cancer or a benign thyroid nodule (not recorded which). Some clones in this sample may be carry-over from other donors' samples. The specimen sequenced was tumor tissue. V usage is TRBV6-2 or TRBV6-3 and J usage is TRBJ2-1; maybe TRBD2 (5 bases). The CDR3 DNA sequence: TGTGCCAGCAACAGCAACCGGGACTACAATGAGCAGTTCTTC. As protein: CASNSNRDYNEQFF.